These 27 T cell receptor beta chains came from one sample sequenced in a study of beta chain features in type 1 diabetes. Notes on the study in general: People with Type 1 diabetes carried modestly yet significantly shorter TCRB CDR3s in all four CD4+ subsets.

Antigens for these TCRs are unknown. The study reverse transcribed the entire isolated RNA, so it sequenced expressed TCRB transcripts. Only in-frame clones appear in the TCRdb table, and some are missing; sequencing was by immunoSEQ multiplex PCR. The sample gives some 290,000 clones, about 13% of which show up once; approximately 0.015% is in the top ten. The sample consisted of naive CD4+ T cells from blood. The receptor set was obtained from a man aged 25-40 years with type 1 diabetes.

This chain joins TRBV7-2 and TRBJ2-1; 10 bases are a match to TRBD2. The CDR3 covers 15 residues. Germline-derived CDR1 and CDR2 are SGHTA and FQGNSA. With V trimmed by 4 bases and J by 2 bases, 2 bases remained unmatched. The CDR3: CASSSTSGTYNEQFF. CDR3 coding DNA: TGTGCCAGCAGCTCTACTAGCGGGACCTACAATGAGCAGTTCTTC.

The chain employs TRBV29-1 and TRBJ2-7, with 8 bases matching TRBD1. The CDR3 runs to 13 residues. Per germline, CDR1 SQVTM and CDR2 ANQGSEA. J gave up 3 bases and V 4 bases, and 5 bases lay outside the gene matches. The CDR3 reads CSVARTGNYEQYF. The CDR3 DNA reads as TGCAGCGTTGCACGGACAGGGAACTACGAGCAGTACTTC.

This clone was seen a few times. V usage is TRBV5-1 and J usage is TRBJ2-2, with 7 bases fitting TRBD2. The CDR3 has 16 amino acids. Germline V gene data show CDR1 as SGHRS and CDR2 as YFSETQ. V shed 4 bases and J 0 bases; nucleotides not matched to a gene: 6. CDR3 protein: CASSPGGTTNTGELFF. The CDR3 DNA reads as TGCGCCAGCAGCCCGGGAGGAACGACGAACACCGGGGAGCTGTTTTTT.

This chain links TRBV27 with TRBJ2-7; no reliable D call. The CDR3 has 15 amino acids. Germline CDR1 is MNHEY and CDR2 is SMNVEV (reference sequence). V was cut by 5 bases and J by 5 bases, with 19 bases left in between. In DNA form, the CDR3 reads TGTGCCAGCAGTATCGTCTGGCCCCCTGGAGACGAGCAGTACTTC. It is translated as CASSIVWPPGDEQYF.

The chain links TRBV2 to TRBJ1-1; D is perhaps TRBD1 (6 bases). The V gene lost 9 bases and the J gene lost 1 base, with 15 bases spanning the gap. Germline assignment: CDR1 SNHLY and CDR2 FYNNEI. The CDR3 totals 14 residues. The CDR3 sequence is CASVRDTPNTEAFF. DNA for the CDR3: TGTGCCAGTGTTCGGGACACGCCGAACACTGAAGCTTTCTTT.

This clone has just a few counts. CDR3 sequence: CASSRFVGLYEQYF. As DNA, the CDR3 is TGTGCCAGCAGCCGGTTTGTCGGACTCTACGAGCAGTACTTC. The chain employs TRBV7-2 and TRBJ2-7; maybe TRBD2 (5 bases). This CDR3 region has 14 residues. Germline V gene lookup returns CDR1 SGHTA and CDR2 FQGNSA. V was trimmed by 5 bases and J by 3 bases, leaving 14 bases between them.

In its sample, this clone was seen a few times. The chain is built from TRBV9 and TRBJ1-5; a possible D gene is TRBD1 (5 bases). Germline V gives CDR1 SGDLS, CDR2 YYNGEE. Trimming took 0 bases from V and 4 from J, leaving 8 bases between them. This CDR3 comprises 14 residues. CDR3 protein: CASSVEAGNQPQHF. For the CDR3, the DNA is TGTGCCAGCAGCGTAGAGGCAGGGAATCAGCCCCAGCATTTT.

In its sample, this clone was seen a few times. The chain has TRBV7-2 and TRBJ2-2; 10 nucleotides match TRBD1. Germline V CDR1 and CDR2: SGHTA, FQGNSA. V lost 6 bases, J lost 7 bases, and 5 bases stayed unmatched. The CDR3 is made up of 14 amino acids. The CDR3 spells CASRRQGAIGELFF. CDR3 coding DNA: TGTGCCAGCAGAAGACAGGGGGCAATCGGGGAGCTGTTTTTT.

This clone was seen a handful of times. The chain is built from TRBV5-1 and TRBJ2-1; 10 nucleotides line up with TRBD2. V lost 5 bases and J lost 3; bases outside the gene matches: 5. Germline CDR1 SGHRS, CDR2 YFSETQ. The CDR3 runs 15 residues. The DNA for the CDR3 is TGCGCCAGCAGGTCTAGCGGGAGTGGCTACAATGAGCAGTTCTTC. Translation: CASRSSGSGYNEQFF.

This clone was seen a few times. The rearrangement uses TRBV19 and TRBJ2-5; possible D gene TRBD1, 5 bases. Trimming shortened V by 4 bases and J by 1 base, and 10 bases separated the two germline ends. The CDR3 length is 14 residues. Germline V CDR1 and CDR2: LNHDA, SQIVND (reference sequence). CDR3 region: CASSTLDSQETQYF. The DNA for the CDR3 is TGTGCCAGTAGTACCCTCGACAGCCAAGAGACCCAGTACTTC.

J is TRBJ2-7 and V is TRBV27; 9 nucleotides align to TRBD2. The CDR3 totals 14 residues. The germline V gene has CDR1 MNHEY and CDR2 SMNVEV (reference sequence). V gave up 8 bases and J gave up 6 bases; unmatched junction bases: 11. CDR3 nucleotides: TGTGCCAGCGGCCGGGTTAGCGGGAGTCTCGAGCAGTACTTC. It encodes CASGRVSGSLEQYF.

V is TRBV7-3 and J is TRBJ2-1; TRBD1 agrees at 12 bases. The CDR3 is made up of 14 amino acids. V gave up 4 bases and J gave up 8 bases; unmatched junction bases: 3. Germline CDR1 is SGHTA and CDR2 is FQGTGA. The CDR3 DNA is TGTGCCAGCAGCTCGGGACAGGGGGCGTATGAGCAGTTCTTC. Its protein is CASSSGQGAYEQFF.

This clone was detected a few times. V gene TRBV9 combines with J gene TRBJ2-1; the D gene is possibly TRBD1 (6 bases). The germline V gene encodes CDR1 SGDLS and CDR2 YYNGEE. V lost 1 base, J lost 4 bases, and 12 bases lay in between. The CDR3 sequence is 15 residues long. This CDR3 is CASSVSQGQYNEQFF. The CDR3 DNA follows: TGTGCCAGCAGCGTATCACAGGGCCAGTACAATGAGCAGTTCTTC. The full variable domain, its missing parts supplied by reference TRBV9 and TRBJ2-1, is DSGVTQTPKHLITATGQRVTLRCSPRSGDLSVYWYQQSLDQGLQFLIQYYNGEERAKGNILERFSAQQFPDLHSELNLSSLELGDSALYFCASSVSQGQYNEQFFGPGTRLTVL.

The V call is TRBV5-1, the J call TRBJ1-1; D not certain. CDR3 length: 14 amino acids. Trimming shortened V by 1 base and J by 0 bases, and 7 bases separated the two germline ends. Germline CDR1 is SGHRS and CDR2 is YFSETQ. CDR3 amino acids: CASSLRLMNTEAFF. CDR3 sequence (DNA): TGCGCCAGCAGCTTGAGACTGATGAACACTGAAGCTTTCTTT.

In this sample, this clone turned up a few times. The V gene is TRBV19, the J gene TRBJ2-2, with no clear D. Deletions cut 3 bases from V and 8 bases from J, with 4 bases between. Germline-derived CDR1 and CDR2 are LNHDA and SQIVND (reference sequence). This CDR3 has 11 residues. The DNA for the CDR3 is TGTGCCAGTAGTATTCGGGGGGAGCTGTTTTTT. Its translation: CASSIRGELFF.

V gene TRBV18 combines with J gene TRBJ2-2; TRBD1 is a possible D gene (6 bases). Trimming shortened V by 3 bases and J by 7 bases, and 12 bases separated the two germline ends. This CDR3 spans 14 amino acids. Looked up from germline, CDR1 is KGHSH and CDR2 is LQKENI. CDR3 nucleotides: TGTGCCAGCTCACCTAGCAGGACAGACGGGGAGCTGTTTTTT. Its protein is CASSPSRTDGELFF.

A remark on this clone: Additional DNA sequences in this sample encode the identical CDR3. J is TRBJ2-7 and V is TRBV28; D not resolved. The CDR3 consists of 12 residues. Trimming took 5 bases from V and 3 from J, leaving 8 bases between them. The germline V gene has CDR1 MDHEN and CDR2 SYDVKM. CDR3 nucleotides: TGTGCCAGCAGTCTTTTGAGCTACGAGCAGTACTTC. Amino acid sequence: CASSLLSYEQYF.

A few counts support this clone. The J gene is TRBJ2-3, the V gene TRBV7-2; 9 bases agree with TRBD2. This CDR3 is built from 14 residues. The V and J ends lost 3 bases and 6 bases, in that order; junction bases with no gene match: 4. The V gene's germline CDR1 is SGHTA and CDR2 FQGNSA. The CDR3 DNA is TGTGCCAGCAGCTTTAGCGGGAGAACGGATACGCAGTATTTT. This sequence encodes CASSFSGRTDTQYF.

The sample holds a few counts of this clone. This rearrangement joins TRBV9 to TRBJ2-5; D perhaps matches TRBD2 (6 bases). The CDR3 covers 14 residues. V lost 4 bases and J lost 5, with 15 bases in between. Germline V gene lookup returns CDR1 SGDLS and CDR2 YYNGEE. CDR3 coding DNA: TGTGCCAGCAGCCGCGGTAGTGGGGGGGAGACCCAGTACTTC. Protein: CASSRGSGGETQYF.

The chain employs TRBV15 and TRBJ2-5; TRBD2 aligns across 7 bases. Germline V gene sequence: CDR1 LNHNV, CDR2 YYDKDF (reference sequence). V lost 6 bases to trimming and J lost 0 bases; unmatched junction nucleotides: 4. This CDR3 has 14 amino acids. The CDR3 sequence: CATRAGVYQETQYF. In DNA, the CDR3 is TGTGCCACCAGGGCGGGGGTCTACCAAGAGACCCAGTACTTC.

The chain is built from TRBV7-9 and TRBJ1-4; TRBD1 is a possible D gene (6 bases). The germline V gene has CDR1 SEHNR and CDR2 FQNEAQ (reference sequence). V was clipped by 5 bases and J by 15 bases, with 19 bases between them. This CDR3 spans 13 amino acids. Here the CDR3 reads CASSPGAPYGVFF. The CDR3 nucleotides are TGTGCCAGCAGCCCAGGGGCCCCGTATGGGGTGTTTTTT. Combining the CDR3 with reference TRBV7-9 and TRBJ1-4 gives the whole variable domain DTGVSQNPRHKITKRGQNVTFRCDPISEHNRLYWYRQTLGQGPEFLTYFQNEAQLEKSRLLSDRFSAERPKGSFSTLEIQRTEQGDSAMYLCASSPGAPYGVFFGSGTQLSVL.

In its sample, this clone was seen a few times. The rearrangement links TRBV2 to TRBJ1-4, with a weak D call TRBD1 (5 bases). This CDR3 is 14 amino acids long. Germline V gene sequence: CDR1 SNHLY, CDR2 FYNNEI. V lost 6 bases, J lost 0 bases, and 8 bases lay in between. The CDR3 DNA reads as TGTGCCAGCAGGACAGATGCAACTAATGAAAAACTGTTTTTT. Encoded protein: CASRTDATNEKLFF.

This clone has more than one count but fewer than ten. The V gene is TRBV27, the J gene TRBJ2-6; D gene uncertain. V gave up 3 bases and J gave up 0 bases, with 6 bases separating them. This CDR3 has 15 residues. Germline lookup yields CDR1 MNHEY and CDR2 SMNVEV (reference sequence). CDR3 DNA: TGTGCCAGCAGTTTCGGTCCCTCTGGGGCCAACGTCCTGACTTTC. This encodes CASSFGPSGANVLTF.

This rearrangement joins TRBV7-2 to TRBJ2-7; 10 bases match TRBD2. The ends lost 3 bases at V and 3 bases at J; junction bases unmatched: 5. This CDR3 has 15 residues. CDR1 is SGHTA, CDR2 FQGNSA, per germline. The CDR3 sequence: CASSFRLAGFYEQYF. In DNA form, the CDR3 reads TGTGCCAGCAGCTTTAGACTAGCGGGTTTCTACGAGCAGTACTTC.

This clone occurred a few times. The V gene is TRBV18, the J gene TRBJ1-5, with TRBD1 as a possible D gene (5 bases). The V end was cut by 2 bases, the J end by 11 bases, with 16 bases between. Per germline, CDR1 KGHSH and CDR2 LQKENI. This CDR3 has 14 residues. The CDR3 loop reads CASSPGGVDRAQHF. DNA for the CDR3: TGTGCCAGCTCACCAGGAGGGGTAGACCGGGCCCAGCATTTT.

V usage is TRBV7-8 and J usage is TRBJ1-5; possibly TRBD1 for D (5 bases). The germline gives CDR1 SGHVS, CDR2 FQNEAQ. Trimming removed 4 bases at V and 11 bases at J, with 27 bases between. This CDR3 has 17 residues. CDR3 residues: CASSYTLIGAGGWAQHF. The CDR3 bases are TGTGCCAGCAGCTATACCCTGATAGGGGCCGGGGGATGGGCCCAGCATTTT.

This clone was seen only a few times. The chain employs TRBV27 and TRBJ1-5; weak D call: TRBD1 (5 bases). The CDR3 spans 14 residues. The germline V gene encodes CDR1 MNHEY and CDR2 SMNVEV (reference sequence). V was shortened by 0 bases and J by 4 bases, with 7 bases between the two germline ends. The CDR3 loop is CASSLSAGNQPQHF. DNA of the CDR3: TGTGCCAGCAGTTTATCGGCAGGGAATCAGCCCCAGCATTTT.